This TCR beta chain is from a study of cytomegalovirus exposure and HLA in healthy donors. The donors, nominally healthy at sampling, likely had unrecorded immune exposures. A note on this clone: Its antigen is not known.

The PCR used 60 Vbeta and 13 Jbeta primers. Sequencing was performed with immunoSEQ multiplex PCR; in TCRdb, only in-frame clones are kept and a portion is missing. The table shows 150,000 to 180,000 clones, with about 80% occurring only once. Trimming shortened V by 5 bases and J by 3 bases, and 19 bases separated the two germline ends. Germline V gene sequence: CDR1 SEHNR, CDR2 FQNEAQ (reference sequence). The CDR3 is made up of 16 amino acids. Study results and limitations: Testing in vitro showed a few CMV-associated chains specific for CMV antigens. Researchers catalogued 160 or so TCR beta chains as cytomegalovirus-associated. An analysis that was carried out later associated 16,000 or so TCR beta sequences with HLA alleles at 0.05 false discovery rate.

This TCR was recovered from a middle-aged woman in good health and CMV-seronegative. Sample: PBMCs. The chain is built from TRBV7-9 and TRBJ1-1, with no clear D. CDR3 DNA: TGTGCCAGCAGCCCCCCCTGGGAGGGAGTGGACACTGAAGCTTTCTTT. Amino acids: CASSPPWEGVDTEAFF. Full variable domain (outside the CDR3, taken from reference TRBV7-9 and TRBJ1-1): DTGVSQNPRHKITKRGQNVTFRCDPISEHNRLYWYRQTLGQGPEFLTYFQNEAQLEKSRLLSDRFSAERPKGSFSTLEIQRTEQGDSAMYLCASSPPWEGVDTEAFFGQGTRLTVV.